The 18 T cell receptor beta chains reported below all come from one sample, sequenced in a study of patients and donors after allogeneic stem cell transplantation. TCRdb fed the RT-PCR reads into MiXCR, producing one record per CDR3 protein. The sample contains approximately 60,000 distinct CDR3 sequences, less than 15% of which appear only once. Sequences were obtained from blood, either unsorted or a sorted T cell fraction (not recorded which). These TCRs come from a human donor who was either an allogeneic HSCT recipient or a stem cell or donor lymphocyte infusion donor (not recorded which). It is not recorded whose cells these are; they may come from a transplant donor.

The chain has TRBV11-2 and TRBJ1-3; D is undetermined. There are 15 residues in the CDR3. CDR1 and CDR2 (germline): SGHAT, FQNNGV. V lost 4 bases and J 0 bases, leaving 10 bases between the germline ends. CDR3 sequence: CASSSNGISGNTIYF. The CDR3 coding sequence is TGTGCCAGCAGCTCAAACGGCATCTCTGGAAACACCATATATTTT.

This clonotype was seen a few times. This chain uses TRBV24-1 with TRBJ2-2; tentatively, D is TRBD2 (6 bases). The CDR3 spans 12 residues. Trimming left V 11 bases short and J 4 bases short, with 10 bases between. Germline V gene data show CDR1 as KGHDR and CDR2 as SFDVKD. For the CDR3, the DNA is TGTGCCATTGGAGGGATCACCGGGGAGCTGTTTTTT. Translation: CAIGGITGELFF.

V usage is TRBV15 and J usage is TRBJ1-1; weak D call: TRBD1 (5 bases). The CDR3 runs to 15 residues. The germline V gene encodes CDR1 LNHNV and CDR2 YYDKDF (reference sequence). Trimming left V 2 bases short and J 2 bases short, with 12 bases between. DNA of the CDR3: TGTGCCACCAGCAGACCCGGGACGCACAACACTGAAGCTTTCTTT. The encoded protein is CATSRPGTHNTEAFF.

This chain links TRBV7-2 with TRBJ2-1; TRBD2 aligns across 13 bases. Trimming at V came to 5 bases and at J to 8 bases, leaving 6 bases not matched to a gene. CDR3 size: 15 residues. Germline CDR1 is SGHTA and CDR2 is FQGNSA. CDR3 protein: CASSPRTSGSHEQFF. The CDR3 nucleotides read TGTGCCAGCAGCCCCCGGACTAGCGGGAGTCATGAGCAGTTCTTC.

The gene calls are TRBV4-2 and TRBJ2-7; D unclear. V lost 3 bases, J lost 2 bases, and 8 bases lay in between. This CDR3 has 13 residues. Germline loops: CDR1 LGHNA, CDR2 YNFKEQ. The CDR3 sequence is CASSQLVPYEQYF. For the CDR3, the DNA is TGTGCCAGCAGCCAGCTAGTTCCCTACGAGCAGTACTTC.

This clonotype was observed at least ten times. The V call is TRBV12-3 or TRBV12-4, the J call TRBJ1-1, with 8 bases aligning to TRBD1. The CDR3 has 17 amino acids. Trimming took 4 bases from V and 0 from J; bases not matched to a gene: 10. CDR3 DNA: TGTGCCAGCAGTTCCCCCGCCGGACAGGGCTTGAACACTGAAGCTTTCTTT. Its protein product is CASSSPAGQGLNTEAFF.

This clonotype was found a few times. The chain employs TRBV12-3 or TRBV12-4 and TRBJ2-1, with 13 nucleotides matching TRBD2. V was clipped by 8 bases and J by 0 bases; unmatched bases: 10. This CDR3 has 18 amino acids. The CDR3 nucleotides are TGTGCCAGCTCCCGGGGACTAGCGGGACCGAGCTCCTACAATGAGCAGTTCTTC. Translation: CASSRGLAGPSSYNEQFF.

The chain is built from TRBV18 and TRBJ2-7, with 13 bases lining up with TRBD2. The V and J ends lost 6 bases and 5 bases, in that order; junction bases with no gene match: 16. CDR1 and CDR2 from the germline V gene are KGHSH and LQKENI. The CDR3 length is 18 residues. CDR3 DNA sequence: TGTGCCAGCTCCCCGGGACTAGCGGGACTTCGGCCGATCGACGAGCAGTACTTC. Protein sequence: CASSPGLAGLRPIDEQYF.

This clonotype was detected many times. CDR3 sequence reads: CAWSVRRGGGYGYTF. The CDR3 coding sequence is TGTGCCTGGAGTGTACGGCGAGGGGGCGGTTATGGCTACACCTTC. The genes are TRBV30 and TRBJ1-2, with 7 bases identical to TRBD1. The CDR3 is made up of 15 amino acids. V gave up 0 bases and J gave up 5 bases; unmatched junction bases: 9. Germline V gives CDR1 GTSNPN, CDR2 SVGIG (reference sequence). The full variable domain, in which reference TRBV30 and TRBJ1-2 provide the parts outside the CDR3, is SQTIHQWPATLVQPVGSPLSLECTVEGTSNPNLYWYRQAAGRGLQLLFYSVGIGQISSEVPQNLSASRPQDRQFILSSKKLLLSDSGFYLCAWSVRRGGGYGYTFGSGTRLTVV.

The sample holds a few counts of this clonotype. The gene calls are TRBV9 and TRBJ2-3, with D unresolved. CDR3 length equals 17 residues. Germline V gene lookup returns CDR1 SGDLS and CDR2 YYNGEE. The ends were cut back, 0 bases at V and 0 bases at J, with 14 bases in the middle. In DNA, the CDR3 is TGTGCCAGCAGCGTAGATTGGGTAAGAGAGAGCACAGATACGCAGTATTTT. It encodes CASSVDWVRESTDTQYF.

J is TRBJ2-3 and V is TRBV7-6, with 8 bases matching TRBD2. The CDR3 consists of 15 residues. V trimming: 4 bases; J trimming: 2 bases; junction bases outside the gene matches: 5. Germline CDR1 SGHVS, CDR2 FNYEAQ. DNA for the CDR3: TGTGCCAGCAGCTCCTTAGCGGGGCCCACAGATACGCAGTATTTT. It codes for CASSSLAGPTDTQYF.

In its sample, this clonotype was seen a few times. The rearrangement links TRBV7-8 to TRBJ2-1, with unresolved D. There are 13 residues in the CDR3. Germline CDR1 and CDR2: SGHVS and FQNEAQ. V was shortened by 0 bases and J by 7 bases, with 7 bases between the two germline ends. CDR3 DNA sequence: TGTGCCAGCAGCTTAGCCCCTGGGAATGAGCAGTTCTTC. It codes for CASSLAPGNEQFF. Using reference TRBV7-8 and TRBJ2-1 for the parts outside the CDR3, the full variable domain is GAGVSQSPRYKVAKRGQDVALRCDPISGHVSLFWYQQALGQGPEFLTYFQNEAQLDKSGLPSDRFFAERPEGSVSTLKIQRTQQEDSAVYLCASSLAPGNEQFFGPGTRLTVL.

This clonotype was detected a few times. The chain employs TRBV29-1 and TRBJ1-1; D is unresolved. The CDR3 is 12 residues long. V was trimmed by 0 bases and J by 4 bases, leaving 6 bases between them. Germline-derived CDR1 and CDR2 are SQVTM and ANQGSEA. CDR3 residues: CSVEDLGTEAFF. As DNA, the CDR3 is TGCAGCGTTGAAGATCTGGGCACTGAAGCTTTCTTT. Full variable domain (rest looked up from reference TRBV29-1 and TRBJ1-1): SAVISQKPSRDICQRGTSLTIQCQVDSQVTMMFWYRQQPGQSLTLIATANQGSEATYESGFVIDKFPISRPNLTFSTLTVSNMSPEDSSIYLCSVEDLGTEAFFGQGTRLTVV.

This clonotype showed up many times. The CDR3 DNA sequence: TGTGCCAGCAGCTTCCGGGACAGTGAAGCTTTCTTT. Translation: CASSFRDSEAFF. The chain uses TRBV11-2 and TRBJ1-1; TRBD1 aligns across 7 bases. CDR1 and CDR2 (germline): SGHAT, FQNNGV. V shed 3 bases and J 7 bases; nucleotides not matched to a gene: 2. This CDR3 is 12 amino acids long. Full variable domain (outside the CDR3, taken from reference TRBV11-2 and TRBJ1-1): EAGVAQSPRYKIIEKRQSVAFWCNPISGHATLYWYQQILGQGPKLLIQFQNNGVVDDSQLPKDRFSAERLKGVDSTLKIQPAKLEDSAVYLCASSFRDSEAFFGQGTRLTVV.

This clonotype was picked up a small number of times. CDR3: CASSFGTLAYEQYF. Here the CDR3 DNA reads TGTGCCAGCAGCTTCGGGACATTAGCCTACGAGCAGTACTTC. This sequence joins TRBV7-9 and TRBJ2-7; TRBD1 is a possible D gene (6 bases). The CDR3 has 14 residues. Germline CDR1 is SEHNR and CDR2 is FQNEAQ (reference sequence). V lost 3 bases and J 2 bases, leaving 11 bases between the germline ends. Variable domain in full (rest from reference TRBV7-9 and TRBJ2-7): DTGVSQNPRHKITKRGQNVTFRCDPISEHNRLYWYRQTLGQGPEFLTYFQNEAQLEKSRLLSDRFSAERPKGSFSTLEIQRTEQGDSAMYLCASSFGTLAYEQYFGPGTRLTVT.

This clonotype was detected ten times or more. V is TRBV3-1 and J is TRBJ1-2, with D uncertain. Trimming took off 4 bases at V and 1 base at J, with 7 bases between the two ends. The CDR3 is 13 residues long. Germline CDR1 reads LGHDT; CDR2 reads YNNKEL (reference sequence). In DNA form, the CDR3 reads TGTGCCAGCAGCCCAGACGGTAACTATGGCTACACCTTC. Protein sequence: CASSPDGNYGYTF.

CDR3 loop: CASSEEGGGNNEQFF. CDR3 nucleotide sequence: TGTGCCAGCAGTGAGGAGGGAGGGGGAAACAATGAGCAGTTCTTC. The J gene is TRBJ2-1, the V gene TRBV27; possible D gene TRBD2, 7 bases. Germline CDR1 reads MNHEY; CDR2 reads SMNVEV (reference sequence). CDR3 length equals 15 residues. V was pared by 5 bases and J by 5 bases, with 16 bases between.

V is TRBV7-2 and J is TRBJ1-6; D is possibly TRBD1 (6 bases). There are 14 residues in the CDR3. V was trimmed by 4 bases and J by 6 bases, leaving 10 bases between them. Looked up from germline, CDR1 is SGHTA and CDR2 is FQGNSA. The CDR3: CASSYSRGNSPLHF. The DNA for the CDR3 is TGTGCCAGCAGCTACTCCAGGGGTAATTCACCCCTCCACTTT.